Each of the 29 T cell receptor beta chains below was sequenced from the same sample in a study of Ad26.COV2.S vaccination and SARS-CoV-2 variants. The repertoire was sequenced with immunoSEQ multiplex PCR; TCRdb's copy has only in-frame clones and lacks some. The sample shows fewer than 900,000 clones, around 89% of them seen only once. Stated treatment: around 19 received Ad26.COV2.S at low or high dose, single or two shots; several received placebo; per-sample allocation not given. On day 63 after the first injection, vaccine and placebo recipients gave samples. Sequences were derived from peripheral blood, sampled in a trial of Ad26.COV2.S vaccine versus placebo. The source is a person between 18 and 60 years old who received the Ad26.COV2.S COVID-19 vaccine or a placebo.

V is TRBV3-1 (or the pseudogene TRBV3-2) and J is TRBJ2-6; no firm D call. This CDR3 has 16 residues. CDR1 LGHDT and CDR2 YNNKEL come from the germline V gene (reference sequence). Trimming shortened V by 4 bases and J by 0 bases, and 10 bases separated the two germline ends. CDR3 in DNA: TGTGCCAGCAGCCCTGCACAGAGCTCTGGGGCCAACGTCCTGACTTTC. Encoded protein: CASSPAQSSGANVLTF.

The chain links TRBV3-1 (or the pseudogene TRBV3-2) to TRBJ1-5; D may be TRBD1 (5 bases). Trimming pared 4 bases from V and 5 bases from J, leaving 9 bases between. Germline CDR1 is LGHDT and CDR2 is YNNKEL (reference sequence). The CDR3 sequence is 13 residues long. The CDR3 sequence is CASSPGNYQPQHF. CDR3 DNA sequence: TGTGCCAGCAGCCCAGGGAATTATCAGCCCCAGCATTTT.

This chain joins TRBV5-4 and TRBJ1-2; TRBD1 agrees at 9 bases. The CDR3 extends over 14 amino acids. The germline V gene has CDR1 SGHNT and CDR2 YYREEE (reference sequence). The junction had 3 bases not matched to a gene; V was cut back by 4 bases and J by 2 bases. The CDR3 DNA reads TGTGCCAGCAGCAAGGACAGGGGCAACTATGGCTACACCTTC. Protein sequence: CASSKDRGNYGYTF.

The chain couples TRBV19 to TRBJ1-4, with TRBD1 identical over 8 bases. This CDR3 comprises 15 residues. Germline CDR1 LNHDA, CDR2 SQIVND (reference sequence). Trimming cost V 4 bases and J 4 bases; bases outside gene matches: 5. In nucleotides, the CDR3 is TGTGCCAGTAGTAGACCGGGACAGGTTAATGAAAAACTGTTTTTT. It yields the protein CASSRPGQVNEKLFF.

The V and J genes are TRBV5-5 and TRBJ1-1; 9 bases line up with TRBD1. Germline values: CDR1 SGHKS, CDR2 YYEKEE (reference sequence). The J segment lost 0 bases and the V segment lost 4 bases, leaving 7 bases of the junction unmatched. This CDR3 is 16 amino acids long. This chain's CDR3 is CASSVDRGAMNTEAFF. CDR3 DNA: TGTGCCAGCAGCGTCGACAGGGGGGCCATGAACACTGAAGCTTTCTTT.

V usage is TRBV6-6 and J usage is TRBJ1-2; possible D gene TRBD1, 6 bases. Between the trimmed V and J ends, which lost 0 bases and 7 bases, there was a span of 15 bases. Germline lookup yields CDR1 MNHNY and CDR2 SVGAGI (reference sequence). The CDR3 is 15 residues long. The CDR3 DNA follows: TGTGCCAGCAGTTACTCCGCCCAGGGGCTATTTGGCTACACCTTC. Translated, it gives CASSYSAQGLFGYTF.

This clone was detected once. This sample also contains other DNA sequences that code for the same CDR3. V gene TRBV30 combines with J gene TRBJ1-2; no firm D call. The CDR3 spans 13 residues. V was cut by 1 base and J by 2 bases, with 8 bases left in between. The germline V gene encodes CDR1 GTSNPN and CDR2 SVGIG (reference sequence). This CDR3 reads CAWSAQPNYGYTF. CDR3 DNA: TGTGCCTGGAGTGCCCAGCCAAACTATGGCTACACCTTC.

V usage is TRBV10-2 and J usage is TRBJ2-1, with 10 bases fitting TRBD2. Looked up from germline, CDR1 is WSHSY and CDR2 is SAAADI. The ends lost 11 bases at V and 9 bases at J; junction bases unmatched: 10. CDR3 length equals 13 residues. The CDR3 sequence: CAAGTSDGGEQFF. CDR3 bases: TGCGCCGCAGGGACTAGCGATGGCGGTGAGCAGTTCTTC.

This sequence joins TRBV7-9 and TRBJ2-5; 13 bases agree with TRBD2. CDR3 length: 16 amino acids. Trimming took 4 bases from V and 2 from J; bases not matched to a gene: 4. Germline V lookup: CDR1 SEHNR, CDR2 FQNEAQ (reference sequence). In DNA, the CDR3 is TGTGCCAGCAGCTCCCGGACTAGCGGGAGTCAAGAGACCCAGTACTTC. Translating it yields CASSSRTSGSQETQYF.

The chain joins TRBV7-2 to TRBJ2-7; D is perhaps TRBD2 (6 bases). The CDR3 is 15 amino acids. Trimming shortened V by 5 bases and J by 2 bases, and 16 bases separated the two germline ends. Per germline, CDR1 SGHTA and CDR2 FQGNSA. CDR3 loop: CASSEYSGLTYEQYF. The CDR3 nucleotides are TGTGCCAGCAGCGAATACAGCGGACTAACCTACGAGCAGTACTTC.

The chain links TRBV7-9 to TRBJ1-2, with D hard to call. Germline CDR1 reads SEHNR; CDR2 reads FQNEAQ (reference sequence). The length of the CDR3 is 13 residues. Trimming pared 5 bases from V and 2 bases from J, leaving 9 bases between. The CDR3 coding sequence is TGTGCCAGCAGCAAGGATTCCAACTATGGCTACACCTTC. Its translation is CASSKDSNYGYTF.

The rearrangement joins TRBV5-4 to TRBJ1-2; no clear D gene. Looked up from germline, CDR1 is SGHNT and CDR2 is YYREEE (reference sequence). This CDR3 comprises 14 residues. V lost 6 bases, J lost 2 bases, and 14 bases lay in between. Here the CDR3 reads CASTVGGRNYGYTF. The CDR3 DNA follows: TGTGCCAGCACCGTTGGTGGTCGAAACTATGGCTACACCTTC.

This chain connects TRBV30 to TRBJ2-1; no firm D call. Germline V gene sequence: CDR1 GTSNPN, CDR2 SVGIG (reference sequence). The CDR3 is 10 amino acids. V was cut by 8 bases and J by 9 bases, with 11 bases left in between. The CDR3 bases are TGTGCCGGTCGTTCGATTGAGCAGTTCTTC. It yields the protein CAGRSIEQFF.

V usage is TRBV19 and J usage is TRBJ1-1; D remains ambiguous. Deletions cut 2 bases from V and 1 base from J, with 5 bases between. Germline V gene data show CDR1 as LNHDA and CDR2 as SQIVND (reference sequence). The CDR3 runs 13 residues. As DNA, the CDR3 is TGTGCCAGTAGTATATCTCAGAACACTGAAGCTTTCTTT. It yields the protein CASSISQNTEAFF.

This chain links TRBV27 with TRBJ2-5; D is undetermined. Trimming left V 5 bases short and J 2 bases short, with 12 bases between. The CDR3 spans 14 residues. The germline CDR1 and CDR2 sequences are MNHEY and SMNVEV (reference sequence). The CDR3 protein is CASSPLTQQETQYF. CDR3 coding DNA: TGTGCCAGCAGTCCCCTGACCCAGCAAGAGACCCAGTACTTC.

The CDR3 DNA is TGTGCCAGCATGAGACTGCAGGGTTTTGGGGACGAGCAGTACTTC. Translated: CASMRLQGFGDEQYF. The genes are TRBV27 and TRBJ2-7; possibly TRBD1 for D (5 bases). The germline V gene encodes CDR1 MNHEY and CDR2 SMNVEV (reference sequence). Trimming shortened V by 7 bases and J by 5 bases, and 21 bases separated the two germline ends. The CDR3 spans 15 residues.

The chain carries TRBV5-5 and TRBJ1-5; 11 bases map to TRBD1. The CDR3 is 15 residues long. Germline trimming cut 2 bases from V and 6 bases from J; bases unmatched to any gene: 4. Germline CDR1 reads SGHKS; CDR2 reads YYEKEE (reference sequence). CDR3 nucleotides: TGTGCCAGCAGCTTCTCCGGGACAGGGGGTCAGCCCCAGCATTTT. This codes for CASSFSGTGGQPQHF.

The V gene is TRBV4-2, the J gene TRBJ1-6; D unresolved. The CDR3 sequence is 16 residues long. Per germline, CDR1 LGHNA and CDR2 YNFKEQ. Between the trimmed V and J ends, which lost 1 base and 4 bases, there was a span of 11 bases. Here the CDR3 reads CASSQGVREYNSPLHF. CDR3 coding DNA: TGTGCCAGCAGCCAAGGAGTCAGAGAATATAATTCACCCCTCCACTTT.

The chain couples TRBV30 to TRBJ2-1; D gene uncertain. CDR1 and CDR2 (germline): GTSNPN, SVGIG (reference sequence). This CDR3 comprises 17 residues. V shed 2 bases and J shed 8 bases, with 25 bases lying between them. CDR3 sequence reads: CAWSSPHATVSGDEQFF. For the CDR3, the DNA is TGTGCCTGGAGTTCCCCTCACGCCACGGTCTCTGGGGATGAGCAGTTCTTC.

J is TRBJ2-2 and V is TRBV9, with D possibly being TRBD1 or TRBD2 (7 bases each). The CDR3 is 15 residues long. The ends were cut back, 6 bases at V and 5 bases at J, with 17 bases in the middle. Germline loops: CDR1 SGDLS, CDR2 YYNGEE. Here the CDR3 DNA reads TGTGCCAGCAACAGGGGAGCGGGGCTTACCGGGGAGCTGTTTTTT. This gives the protein CASNRGAGLTGELFF.

The count of this clone is one. The same CDR3 arises from other DNA sequences in this sample as well. The J gene is TRBJ1-3, the V gene TRBV30; no reliable D call. V lost 2 bases and J 0 bases, leaving 8 bases between the germline ends. Germline V gene sequence: CDR1 GTSNPN, CDR2 SVGIG (reference sequence). The CDR3 length is 14 residues. CDR3 region: CAWSKTNSGNTIYF. The CDR3 nucleotides read TGTGCCTGGAGTAAGACAAACTCTGGAAACACCATATATTTT.

Remarks on this clone: Other DNA variants within this sample encode the same CDR3. The chain employs TRBV7-3 and TRBJ1-1; possible D gene TRBD1, 5 bases. The CDR3 totals 13 residues. In germline, CDR1 is SGHTA, CDR2 FQGTGA. Deletions cut 2 bases from V and 5 bases from J, with 9 bases between. The CDR3 nucleotides are TGTGCCAGCAGCTTACAGGGAGGGACTGAAGCTTTCTTT. It encodes CASSLQGGTEAFF. The full variable domain, in which reference TRBV7-3 and TRBJ1-1 provide the parts outside the CDR3, is GAGVSQTPSNKVTEKGKYVELRCDPISGHTALYWYRQSLGQGPEFLIYFQGTGAADDSGLPNDRFFAVRPEGSVSTLKIQRTERGDSAVYLCASSLQGGTEAFFGQGTRLTVV.

The chain couples TRBV4-3 to TRBJ2-2; 8 bases agree with TRBD2. Trimming took 0 bases from V and 2 from J; bases not matched to a gene: 2. The CDR3 sequence is 16 residues long. Germline lookup yields CDR1 LGHNA and CDR2 YSLEER. In DNA form, the CDR3 reads TGCGCCAGCAGCCAAGAGGCGGGGGGAAACACCGGGGAGCTGTTTTTT. Residues: CASSQEAGGNTGELFF.

V and J are TRBV5-4 and TRBJ2-7; 9 nucleotides align to TRBD2. Germline V gene sequence: CDR1 SGHNT, CDR2 YYREEE (reference sequence). The CDR3 spans 15 residues. V trimming: 3 bases; J trimming: 2 bases; junction bases outside the gene matches: 6. The CDR3 DNA reads TGTGCCAGCAGCTCACTAGCGGGCTTTACCTACGAGCAGTACTTC. It specifies CASSSLAGFTYEQYF.

Concerning this clone itself: An end of the junction does not agree with germline; a read error may underlie this. The gene calls are TRBV18 and TRBJ1-1, with TRBD1 as a possible D gene (6 bases). In germline, CDR1 is KGHSH, CDR2 LQKENI. This CDR3 has 15 residues. The CDR3, as DNA: TGTGCCAGCTCAAGCCCCGGGAGGGGGAACGCTGAAGCTTTCTTT. It codes for CASSSPGRGNAEAFF.

This clone was seen a few times. This chain connects TRBV27 to TRBJ2-7; TRBD1 matches at 9 bases. CDR1 is MNHEY, CDR2 SMNVEV, per germline (reference sequence). Trimming removed 1 base from V and 0 bases from J; junction bases left unmatched: 1. This CDR3 spans 15 amino acids. In DNA form, the CDR3 reads TGTGCCAGCAGTTTATACAGGGGGCCCTCCTACGAGCAGTACTTC. This gives the protein CASSLYRGPSYEQYF.

V gene TRBV23-1 combines with J gene TRBJ2-3; D gene unclear. TRBV23-1 is labeled an ORF, and its function is uncertain. This CDR3 comprises 15 residues. The germline V and J ends were trimmed by 3 bases and 1 base, with 11 bases remaining between them. The CDR3 protein is CASSQLEVRTDTQYF. CDR3 coding DNA: TGCGCCAGCAGTCAGCTAGAGGTCCGCACAGATACGCAGTATTTT.

The rearrangement links TRBV19 to TRBJ2-7; TRBD2 might be the D (5 bases). Germline CDR1 and CDR2: LNHDA and SQIVND (reference sequence). Between the trimmed V and J ends, which lost 10 bases and 5 bases, there was a span of 12 bases. CDR3 length: 11 amino acids. The CDR3 DNA reads as TGTGCCACCCAGTTCGGGGACGAGCAGTACTTC. The encoded protein is CATQFGDEQYF.

The V and J genes are TRBV11-2 and TRBJ2-7; D might be TRBD1 or TRBD2, each matching 6 bases. The CDR3 extends over 13 amino acids. Germline CDR1 reads SGHAT; CDR2 reads FQNNGV. The V and J ends lost 5 bases and 7 bases respectively, with 15 bases between them. The CDR3 loop reads CASSVTGASEQYF. The CDR3 nucleotides read TGTGCCAGCAGCGTAACGGGGGCTAGTGAGCAGTACTTC.